The table lists the clone carrying this T cell receptor beta chain with many counts. As yet, its antigen is unknown. Each diagnosis was grounded in clinical symptoms, serum thyroxine and TRAb, thyroid ultrasound, and orbital computed tomography. This specimen comes from a study of T cells in Graves' hyperthyroidism and ophthalmopathy. General study results and limits: Appearing also in blood were most of the thyroid clonotypes expanded above 0.001. Researchers report that a 13 V-J model separated ophthalmopathy from stable hyperthyroidism. Before onset, ophthalmopathy was predicted by the model a median about 6.2 months earlier.

RNA transcripts gave rise to amplified TCR beta CDR3 regions. HTBI primers drove first-round RT-PCR of the TCR CDR3. TCRdb fed the multiplex PCR reads into MiXCR, producing one record per CDR3 protein. The sample gives about 660,000 distinct CDR3 sequences, just under 45% of which show up once; roughly 7.2% is in the top ten. This CDR3 has 13 amino acids. Trimming cost V 1 base and J 7 bases, with 10 bases left between them. Source material: peripheral blood or thyroid tissue (not recorded which). This receptor was taken from an adult man with Graves' disease, either hyperthyroidism or ophthalmopathy (not recorded which). The chain employs TRBV12-3 or TRBV12-4 and TRBJ1-1; D gene ambiguous. The CDR3 loop reads CASSLGGSGEAFF. CDR3 DNA sequence: TGTGCCAGCAGTTTAGGAGGGTCCGGTGAAGCTTTCTTT.